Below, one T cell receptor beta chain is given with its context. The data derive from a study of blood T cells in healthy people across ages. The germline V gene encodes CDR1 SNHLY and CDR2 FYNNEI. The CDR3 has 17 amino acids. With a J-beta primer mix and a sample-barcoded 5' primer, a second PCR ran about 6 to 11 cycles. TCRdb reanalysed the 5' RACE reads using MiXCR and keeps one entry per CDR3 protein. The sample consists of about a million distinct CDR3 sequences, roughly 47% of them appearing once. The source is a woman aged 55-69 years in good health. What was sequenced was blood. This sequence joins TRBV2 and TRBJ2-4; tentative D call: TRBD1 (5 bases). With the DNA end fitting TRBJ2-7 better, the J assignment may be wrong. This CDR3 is CASSDLYDSLWSYEQYF. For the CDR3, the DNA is TGTGCCAGCAGTGACTTATACGACAGCTTGTGGTCCTACGAGCAGTACTTC.